The 30 T cell receptor beta chains presented below share a single source sample, sequenced in a study of cytomegalovirus exposure and HLA in healthy donors. Generated by immunoSEQ multiplex PCR, the TCRdb table keeps only in-frame clones and is missing some. Of around 150,000 clones in the sample, 70% to 85% were seen once. Sequenced input: PBMCs. The source is a man younger than 45 in good health and CMV-seropositive.

In its sample, this clone was seen a few times. CDR3 amino acids: CASSFSGGTDTQYF. The CDR3 DNA reads as TGTGCCAGCAGCTTCAGCGGGGGCACAGATACGCAGTATTTT. J is TRBJ2-3 and V is TRBV7-2, with 7 bases identical to TRBD2. The CDR3 consists of 14 residues. Germline loops: CDR1 SGHTA, CDR2 FQGNSA. The ends lost 3 bases at V and 1 base at J; junction bases unmatched: 1. The full variable domain, completed using reference TRBV7-2 and TRBJ2-3, is GAGVSQSPSNKVTEKGKDVELRCDPISGHTALYWYRQSLGQGLEFLIYFQGNSAPDKSGLPSDRFSAERTGGSVSTLTIQRTQQEDSAVYLCASSFSGGTDTQYFGPGTRLTVL.

The count of this clone is one. The V call is TRBV28, the J call TRBJ2-3; 7 positions match TRBD1. V was clipped by 7 bases and J by 3 bases; unmatched bases: 10. From germline, CDR1 is MDHEN and CDR2 SYDVKM. The CDR3 consists of 15 residues. CDR3 in amino acids: CASKLQGMVTDTQYF. The CDR3 DNA follows: TGTGCCAGCAAATTACAGGGGATGGTGACAGATACGCAGTATTTT.

This clone was counted a single time. This chain links TRBV2 with TRBJ1-5, with TRBD1 matching over 7 bases. Trimming at V came to 1 base and at J to 0 bases, leaving 6 bases not matched to a gene. The CDR3 sequence is 17 residues long. Germline V gives CDR1 SNHLY, CDR2 FYNNEI. This CDR3 is CASSEGDSLYSNQPQHF. The DNA of the CDR3 is TGTGCCAGCAGTGAAGGGGACAGTCTATATAGCAATCAGCCCCAGCATTTT.

The chain is built from TRBV6-6 and TRBJ2-7; 9 bases align to TRBD2. CDR1 is MNHNY and CDR2 is SVGAGI in the germline V gene (reference sequence). V lost 4 bases, J lost 6 bases, and 13 bases stayed unmatched. CDR3 size: 16 residues. CDR3 protein: CASSSLGKGAGGEQYF. The CDR3 nucleotides are TGTGCCAGCAGTTCCCTCGGGAAGGGAGCGGGGGGCGAGCAGTACTTC.

This clone is a singleton in its sample. This chain links TRBV29-1 with TRBJ2-3; 8 nucleotides line up with TRBD1. Trimming cost V 6 bases and J 0 bases; bases outside gene matches: 8. The germline V gene has CDR1 SQVTM and CDR2 ANQGSEA. CDR3 length equals 15 residues. CDR3 residues: CSVQGQGASTDTQYF. The CDR3 DNA reads TGCAGCGTGCAAGGGCAGGGGGCAAGCACAGATACGCAGTATTTT.

This chain connects TRBV15 to TRBJ1-5; D is perhaps TRBD1 (6 bases). Between the trimmed V and J ends, which lost 6 bases and 6 bases, there was a span of 12 bases. This CDR3 comprises 13 residues. Germline CDR1 reads LNHNV; CDR2 reads YYDKDF (reference sequence). This CDR3 reads CATSTGYGQPQHF. CDR3 DNA: TGTGCCACCAGTACAGGGTACGGTCAGCCCCAGCATTTT. Supplemented by reference TRBV15 and TRBJ1-5, the full variable domain reads DAMVIQNPRYQVTQFGKPVTLSCSQTLNHNVMYWYQQKSSQAPKLLFHYYDKDFNNEADTPDNFQSRRPNTSFCFLDIRSPGLGDTAMYLCATSTGYGQPQHFGDGTRLSIL.

The rearrangement uses TRBV27 and TRBJ2-7; 9 nucleotides align to TRBD1. The germline CDR1 and CDR2 sequences are MNHEY and SMNVEV (reference sequence). The CDR3 loop spans 14 amino acids. Unmatched junction bases numbered 10, after V lost 5 bases and J lost 8 bases. The CDR3 nucleotides are TGTGCCAGCAGTCCCGGACAGGGGCCCACGAAGCAGTACTTC. Its translation is CASSPGQGPTKQYF.

The CDR3 nucleotides are TGTGCCAGCAGCGTAGGAGCAGCGGGTGTGACAGATACGCAGTATTTT. The encoded protein is CASSVGAAGVTDTQYF. The J gene is TRBJ2-3, the V gene TRBV9, with a tentative D call TRBD2 (6 bases). The V and J ends lost 0 bases and 3 bases respectively, with 14 bases between them. This CDR3 spans 16 amino acids. In germline, CDR1 is SGDLS, CDR2 YYNGEE.

The V and J genes are TRBV7-9 and TRBJ1-2, with D maybe TRBD1 (5 bases). Trimming left V 7 bases short and J 2 bases short, with 17 bases between. The CDR3 contains 15 residues. Germline assignment: CDR1 SEHNR and CDR2 FQNEAQ (reference sequence). For the CDR3, the DNA is TGTGCCAGCACCAGCGGGGGGGTTCTCAACTATGGCTACACCTTC. Protein product: CASTSGGVLNYGYTF.

The gene calls are TRBV29-1 and TRBJ2-5; D is perhaps TRBD2 (6 bases). V dropped 6 bases and J dropped 2 bases, with 13 bases sitting between them. CDR1 is SQVTM and CDR2 is ANQGSEA in the germline V gene. The CDR3 spans 13 residues. In nucleotides, the CDR3 is TGCAGCGTCTTCCGGGAGAAACAAGAGACCCAGTACTTC. Encoded protein: CSVFREKQETQYF.

The chain has TRBV7-8 and TRBJ1-5; D is unclear. There are 15 residues in the CDR3. V was cut by 2 bases and J by 1 base, with 9 bases left in between. Germline V gene sequence: CDR1 SGHVS, CDR2 FQNEAQ. CDR3 bases: TGTGCCAGCAGCTTAAACCCCCAGAGCAATCAGCCCCAGCATTTT. Amino acids: CASSLNPQSNQPQHF.

The chain's CDR3 is CASSRQGVPYEQYF. The CDR3 nucleotides read TGTGCCAGCAGCCGACAGGGGGTTCCGTACGAGCAGTACTTC. The J gene is TRBJ2-7, the V gene TRBV5-5; 9 nucleotides line up with TRBD1. The V gene's germline CDR1 is SGHKS and CDR2 YYEKEE (reference sequence). Germline trimming cut 4 bases from V and 4 bases from J; bases unmatched to any gene: 6. The CDR3 extends over 14 amino acids. The full variable domain, with the rest looked up from reference TRBV5-5 and TRBJ2-7, is DAGVTQSPTHLIKTRGQQVTLRCSPISGHKSVSWYQQVLGQGPQFIFQYYEKEERGRGNFPDRFSARQFPNYSSELNVNALLLGDSALYLCASSRQGVPYEQYFGPGTRLTVT.

This clone was observed a single time. The rearrangement uses TRBV9 and TRBJ1-2; D might be TRBD1 (5 bases). Germline V gene data show CDR1 as SGDLS and CDR2 as YYNGEE. The CDR3 is 14 residues long. The germline V and J ends were trimmed by 4 bases and 6 bases, with 16 bases remaining between them. CDR3: CASSPSGGYNGYTF. DNA for the CDR3: TGTGCCAGCAGCCCCTCGGGGGGGTATAATGGCTACACCTTC. Full variable domain (outside the CDR3, taken from reference TRBV9 and TRBJ1-2): DSGVTQTPKHLITATGQRVTLRCSPRSGDLSVYWYQQSLDQGLQFLIQYYNGEERAKGNILERFSAQQFPDLHSELNLSSLELGDSALYFCASSPSGGYNGYTFGSGTRLTVV.

The chain has TRBV7-9 and TRBJ1-4; D gene ambiguous. The CDR3 length is 15 residues. V dropped 6 bases and J dropped 0 bases, with 11 bases sitting between them. Germline assignment: CDR1 SEHNR and CDR2 FQNEAQ (reference sequence). CDR3 residues: CASSQTLTTNEKLFF. CDR3 sequence (DNA): TGTGCCAGCAGTCAGACACTGACAACTAATGAAAAACTGTTTTTT. Combining the CDR3 with reference TRBV7-9 and TRBJ1-4 gives the whole variable domain DTGVSQNPRHKITKRGQNVTFRCDPISEHNRLYWYRQTLGQGPEFLTYFQNEAQLEKSRLLSDRFSAERPKGSFSTLEIQRTEQGDSAMYLCASSQTLTTNEKLFFGSGTQLSVL.

This chain joins TRBV5-1 and TRBJ2-5, with 11 bases fitting TRBD2. The junction had 12 bases not matched to a gene; V was cut back by 7 bases and J by 1 base. Germline V gene lookup returns CDR1 SGHRS and CDR2 YFSETQ. The CDR3 extends over 17 amino acids. The DNA for the CDR3 is TGCGCCAGCCGCAGGGGAGATCTAGCGGGGGGCCAAGAGACCCAGTACTTC. It translates to CASRRGDLAGGQETQYF.

Only one count was recorded for this clone. The chain recombines TRBV5-1 with TRBJ2-1, with TRBD2 matching over 10 bases. Germline V gives CDR1 SGHRS, CDR2 YFSETQ. The V and J ends lost 2 bases and 4 bases, in that order; junction bases with no gene match: 3. This CDR3 region has 15 residues. Written as DNA, the CDR3 is TGCGCCAGCAGCTTAGGGACTAGCGAATACAATGAGCAGTTCTTC. Translating it yields CASSLGTSEYNEQFF.

This chain links TRBV11-2 with TRBJ2-7; 8 bases match TRBD2. This CDR3 has 17 residues. The ends lost 5 bases at V and 4 bases at J; junction bases unmatched: 16. Germline values: CDR1 SGHAT, CDR2 FQNNGV. CDR3 bases: TGTGCCAGCAGCCTCATCCGCCGACTAGCGAGCAAGTACGAGCAGTACTTC. Protein: CASSLIRRLASKYEQYF.

The CDR3 is CASSSRSSGRANTGELFF. CDR3 coding DNA: TGTGCCAGCAGCTCCCGATCTAGCGGGAGGGCGAACACCGGGGAGCTGTTTTTT. This chain links TRBV11-2 with TRBJ2-2, with 12 nucleotides matching TRBD2. V lost 4 bases, J lost 0 bases, and 6 bases stayed unmatched. Germline CDR1 and CDR2: SGHAT and FQNNGV. The CDR3 contains 18 residues.

The rearrangement links TRBV6-1 to TRBJ2-1; D is unclear. CDR3 size: 11 residues. Between the trimmed V and J ends, which lost 5 bases and 3 bases, there was a span of 2 bases. Germline V CDR1 and CDR2: MNHNS, SASEGT. CDR3: CASSLYNEQFF. The CDR3, as DNA: TGTGCCAGCAGTCTCTACAATGAGCAGTTCTTC.

The rearrangement uses TRBV7-9 and TRBJ2-3; possibly TRBD2 for D (6 bases). This CDR3 spans 16 amino acids. V dropped 4 bases and J dropped 0 bases, with 14 bases sitting between them. The germline gives CDR1 SEHNR, CDR2 FQNEAQ (reference sequence). CDR3 loop: CASSSSYRGSTDTQYF. The CDR3 bases are TGTGCCAGCAGCTCCTCTTATCGGGGGAGCACAGATACGCAGTATTTT.

This rearrangement joins TRBV6-1 to TRBJ1-5, with TRBD1 as a possible D gene (6 bases). V dropped 6 bases and J dropped 7 bases, with 16 bases sitting between them. The CDR3 is 14 residues long. CDR1 is MNHNS, CDR2 SASEGT, per germline. In nucleotides, the CDR3 is TGTGCCAGCAGCCCCCGGGACAAACTCCAGCCCCAGCATTTT. Translating gives CASSPRDKLQPQHF.

The chain uses TRBV4-1 and TRBJ1-4; a weak D match, TRBD1 (5 bases). Per the germline V gene, CDR1 is MGHRA and CDR2 is YSYEKL. V lost 2 bases to trimming and J lost 10 bases, with 11 bases between them. The CDR3 spans 13 residues. The CDR3 DNA follows: TGCGCCAGCAGCCAACAGGGTGACGGAAAACTGTTTTTT. This sequence encodes CASSQQGDGKLFF.

This clone was seen many times. CDR3 residues: CASSLTLGGYTDTQYF. The CDR3 coding sequence is TGTGCCAGCAGCTTAACCCTTGGCGGCTACACAGATACGCAGTATTTT. The rearrangement uses TRBV7-2 and TRBJ2-3; D is ambiguous. Germline assignment: CDR1 SGHTA and CDR2 FQGNSA. The CDR3 sequence is 16 residues long. The V and J ends lost 2 bases and 2 bases respectively, with 14 bases between them.

The genes are TRBV5-4 and TRBJ1-2; possible D gene TRBD1, 5 bases. Germline V gives CDR1 SGHNT, CDR2 YYREEE (reference sequence). The V gene lost 3 bases and the J gene lost 6 bases, with 18 bases spanning the gap. The CDR3 contains 15 residues. The CDR3 reads CASSSLDSGKHGYTF. The CDR3 region has the DNA TGTGCCAGCAGCTCCCTTGATTCAGGGAAGCATGGCTACACCTTC.

V is TRBV5-1 and J is TRBJ2-3, with D tentatively TRBD2 (6 bases). V was pared by 7 bases and J by 0 bases, with 12 bases between. CDR1 and CDR2 from the germline V gene are SGHRS and YFSETQ. This CDR3 spans 14 amino acids. This CDR3 is CASGGVLSTDTQYF. The CDR3 DNA reads TGCGCCAGCGGAGGGGTGTTGAGCACAGATACGCAGTATTTT.

This rearrangement joins TRBV7-8 to TRBJ2-3, with a weak D call TRBD1 (6 bases). Trimming removed 7 bases from V and 0 bases from J, with 14 bases in between. CDR3 size: 15 residues. Germline V gene lookup returns CDR1 SGHVS and CDR2 FQNEAQ. Here the CDR3 reads CASTSGTTSTDTQYF. The CDR3 DNA follows: TGTGCCAGCACCTCCGGGACAACTAGCACAGATACGCAGTATTTT.

V usage is TRBV15 and J usage is TRBJ2-1; D might be TRBD2 (5 bases). The V and J ends lost 1 base and 8 bases respectively, with 12 bases between them. The CDR3 covers 14 residues. Germline CDR1 is LNHNV and CDR2 is YYDKDF (reference sequence). DNA for the CDR3: TGTGCCACCAGCAGAGGTCCCCTGGGAGATGAGCAGTTCTTC. Encoded protein: CATSRGPLGDEQFF.

V is TRBV7-6 and J is TRBJ2-1; TRBD2 aligns across 10 bases. Trimming took 3 bases from V and 8 from J; bases not matched to a gene: 1. This CDR3 has 13 amino acids. Germline CDR1 is SGHVS and CDR2 is FNYEAQ. CDR3 region: CASSLSGRDEQFF. The CDR3 DNA is TGTGCCAGCAGCTTGAGCGGGAGGGATGAGCAGTTCTTC.

This clone was observed once. As DNA, the CDR3 is TGTGCCAGCTCACCACCGAACAGGAACTATGGCTACACCTTC. Amino acids: CASSPPNRNYGYTF. J is TRBJ1-2 and V is TRBV18, with D perhaps TRBD1 (5 bases). This CDR3 contains 14 residues. The V gene's germline CDR1 is KGHSH and CDR2 LQKENI. Trimming took 0 bases from V and 2 from J, leaving 7 bases between them.

The chain uses TRBV5-1 and TRBJ1-2; 9 bases match TRBD1. CDR3 length: 15 residues. V was clipped by 2 bases and J by 4 bases; unmatched bases: 6. Germline CDR1 and CDR2: SGHRS and YFSETQ. The CDR3 reads CASSFGTGSTYGYTF. DNA for the CDR3: TGCGCCAGCAGCTTCGGGACAGGGTCTACCTATGGCTACACCTTC. Together with reference TRBV5-1 and TRBJ1-2, the CDR3 gives the full variable domain: KAGVTQTPRYLIKTRGQQVTLSCSPISGHRSVSWYQQTPGQGLQFLFEYFSETQRNKGNFPGRFSGRQFSNSRSEMNVSTLELGDSALYLCASSFGTGSTYGYTFGSGTRLTVV.